The present T cell receptor (beta chain) was sequenced within a study of T cell responses to AZD1222 COVID-19 vaccine. Germline assignment: CDR1 LNHDA and CDR2 SQIVND (reference sequence). V lost 7 bases and J lost 4; bases outside the gene matches: 6. The CDR3 is made up of 14 amino acids. Clones were sequenced by immunoSEQ multiplex PCR, and TCRdb holds only the in-frame ones, with some missing. The table includes some 150,000 clones, around 88% detected once. A remark on this clone: What it binds is unknown.

General observations from the study: Baseline serostatus was positive in only a handful of AZD1222 recipients. Repertoires were sampled only after the peak T cell response. Unmutated regions of variants are reportedly targeted by nearly half of spike-specific TCRs. In a largely white British group with more females than males, clonal diversity was possibly underestimated.

The V gene is TRBV19, the J gene TRBJ1-4, with 7 bases matching TRBD1. Here the sequenced sample was peripheral blood, taken on day 0 of AZD1222 vaccination. This sequence was found in an adult in good health. DNA for the CDR3: TGTGCCAGTACCTGGACAGGAGATAATGAAAAACTGTTTTTT. Its protein product is CASTWTGDNEKLFF.